The 30 T cell receptor beta chains given below trace back to one sample, sequenced in a study of blood T cell repertoires in COVID-19. Produced via immunoSEQ multiplex PCR; TCRdb's table is partial and in-frame only. The table has about 220,000 clones, roughly 90% seen once; the top ten hold around 2.7%. Specimen: PBMCs or T cells enriched from blood (not recorded which). The receptors originated from a woman between 25 and 40 years old who had recovered from COVID-19.

This clone was picked up many times. The chain joins TRBV3-1 (or the pseudogene TRBV3-2) to TRBJ1-2; D ambiguous. The CDR3 is 15 amino acids. Germline V CDR1 and CDR2: LGHDT, YNNKEL (reference sequence). Trimming pared 1 base from V and 0 bases from J, leaving 9 bases between. The CDR3 nucleotides read TGTGCCAGCAGCCAAGTTCACAATGCTAACTATGGCTACACCTTC. The encoded protein is CASSQVHNANYGYTF.

The chain links TRBV19 to TRBJ1-4, with D perhaps TRBD1 (5 bases). Germline assignment: CDR1 LNHDA and CDR2 SQIVND (reference sequence). CDR3 length: 15 amino acids. The ends were cut back, 7 bases at V and 5 bases at J, with 17 bases in the middle. The CDR3 reads CASTPVAGQNEKLFF. As DNA, the CDR3 is TGTGCCAGTACCCCAGTGGCGGGGCAGAATGAAAAACTGTTTTTT.

This clone was detected only once. The V call is TRBV4-3, the J call TRBJ2-1; possibly TRBD2 for D (6 bases). Trimming cost V 1 base and J 5 bases, with 15 bases left between them. The CDR3 loop spans 16 amino acids. Germline V gene sequence: CDR1 LGHNA, CDR2 YSLEER. CDR3 coding DNA: TGCGCCAGCAGCCAAGCTGTTTCGGGGGACCACAATGAGCAGTTCTTC. It yields the protein CASSQAVSGDHNEQFF.

CDR3 sequence reads: CASSPGASSSSRTQYF. The CDR3 coding sequence is TGCGCCAGCAGCCCTGGGGCCAGTTCTTCCAGTAGGACGCAGTATTTT. The V and J genes are TRBV4-3 and TRBJ2-3, with TRBD1 as a possible D gene (5 bases). Germline values: CDR1 LGHNA, CDR2 YSLEER. The CDR3 is made up of 16 amino acids. V lost 4 bases and J lost 9, with 23 bases in between.

V usage is TRBV15 and J usage is TRBJ1-5, with D unclear. The CDR3 is 15 amino acids. The V gene lost 1 base and the J gene lost 0 bases, with 7 bases spanning the gap. Germline CDR1 LNHNV, CDR2 YYDKDF (reference sequence). Here the CDR3 reads CATSRGQASNQPQHF. CDR3 nucleotide sequence: TGTGCCACCAGCAGAGGTCAGGCTAGCAATCAGCCCCAGCATTTT.

The chain recombines TRBV7-8 with TRBJ2-1, with 9 bases identical to TRBD2. Germline V gene data show CDR1 as SGHVS and CDR2 as FQNEAQ. After removal of 3 bases from V and 7 bases from J, the junction contained 7 bases not matched to a gene. This CDR3 region has 15 residues. Here the CDR3 reads CASSFAGGGLNEQFF. DNA for the CDR3: TGTGCCAGCAGCTTTGCGGGAGGGGGATTGAATGAGCAGTTCTTC.

The J gene is TRBJ1-1, the V gene TRBV6-5; 8 positions match TRBD1. The CDR3 extends over 16 amino acids. The germline gives CDR1 MNHEY, CDR2 SVGAGI. V was clipped by 4 bases and J by 0 bases; unmatched bases: 7. The chain's CDR3 is CASSSDRAGVNTEAFF. In nucleotides, the CDR3 is TGTGCCAGCAGTTCGGACAGGGCTGGCGTGAACACTGAAGCTTTCTTT.

V gene TRBV20-1 combines with J gene TRBJ2-7; D possibly corresponds to TRBD2 (6 bases). The CDR3 length is 13 residues. Trimming pared 3 bases from V and 4 bases from J, leaving 13 bases between. Germline V lookup: CDR1 DFQATT, CDR2 SNEGSKA (reference sequence). The CDR3 sequence: CSASHHGTYEQYF. In DNA, the CDR3 is TGCAGTGCTAGTCATCACGGGACTTACGAGCAGTACTTC.

The CDR3 spells CASRGFTGNYGYTF. The CDR3 nucleotides read TGTGCCAGCAGGGGGTTTACAGGGAACTATGGCTACACCTTC. The chain carries TRBV9 and TRBJ1-2, with a weak D call TRBD1 (6 bases). V lost 5 bases to trimming and J lost 2 bases, with 13 bases between them. The germline V gene has CDR1 SGDLS and CDR2 YYNGEE. The CDR3 has 14 residues.

The rearrangement links TRBV7-2 to TRBJ1-6; D is unresolved. CDR1 and CDR2 (germline): SGHTA, FQGNSA. V lost 4 bases, J lost 0 bases, and 13 bases lay in between. This CDR3 comprises 17 residues. The CDR3 sequence: CASSSLRPSSYNSPLHF. The CDR3 DNA reads as TGTGCCAGCAGCTCGCTCCGCCCCAGCTCCTATAATTCACCCCTCCACTTT.

The chain has TRBV9 and TRBJ2-1; no reliable D call. The CDR3 has 15 amino acids. V was cut by 2 bases and J by 0 bases, with 9 bases left in between. Germline CDR1 reads SGDLS; CDR2 reads YYNGEE. Here the CDR3 DNA reads TGTGCCAGCAGCGTTGTCTCTCGCTCCTACAATGAGCAGTTCTTC. The encoded protein is CASSVVSRSYNEQFF.

The V and J genes are TRBV6-5 and TRBJ2-5; D uncertain. This CDR3 has 11 amino acids. Trimming removed 6 bases from V and 5 bases from J, with 7 bases in between. CDR1 is MNHEY, CDR2 SVGAGI, per germline. Here the CDR3 DNA reads TGTGCCAGCAGCGGGTGGGAGACCCAGTACTTC. It translates to CASSGWETQYF.

The V and J genes are TRBV6-5 and TRBJ1-1, with a possible D match to TRBD1 (5 bases). Germline assignment: CDR1 MNHEY and CDR2 SVGAGI. CDR3 length equals 12 residues. V lost 4 bases and J 6 bases, leaving 9 bases between the germline ends. In nucleotides, the CDR3 is TGTGCCAGCAGTTCCGGGGGTGCTGAAGCTTTCTTT. It specifies CASSSGGAEAFF.

This chain joins TRBV20-1 and TRBJ1-1; a weak D match, TRBD1 (5 bases). This CDR3 has 11 residues. CDR1 and CDR2 (germline): DFQATT, SNEGSKA (reference sequence). Between the trimmed V and J ends, which lost 8 bases and 5 bases, there was a span of 12 bases. The CDR3 DNA sequence: TGCAGTACCACGGGGGGGACTGAAGCTTTCTTT. Translated: CSTTGGTEAFF.

This clone appeared once. At the DNA level, this CDR3 is encoded by other sequences in the same sample as well. The chain carries TRBV19 and TRBJ1-2, with 9 positions matching TRBD1. Per the germline V gene, CDR1 is LNHDA and CDR2 is SQIVND (reference sequence). Trimming at V came to 5 bases and at J to 7 bases, leaving 5 bases not matched to a gene. The CDR3 extends over 13 amino acids. The CDR3 region is CASSLGQGVGYTF. The CDR3 coding sequence is TGTGCCAGTAGTTTGGGACAGGGTGTTGGCTACACCTTC.

The genes are TRBV7-9 and TRBJ2-5; TRBD2 aligns across 7 bases. Germline loops: CDR1 SEHNR, CDR2 FQNEAQ (reference sequence). The V and J ends lost 3 bases and 1 base, in that order; junction bases with no gene match: 5. The CDR3 is 15 residues long. CDR3 bases: TGTGCCAGCAGCTTTGGGATAGCGGGCCAAGAGACCCAGTACTTC. This codes for CASSFGIAGQETQYF. Together with reference TRBV7-9 and TRBJ2-5, the CDR3 gives the full variable domain: DTGVSQNPRHKITKRGQNVTFRCDPISEHNRLYWYRQTLGQGPEFLTYFQNEAQLEKSRLLSDRFSAERPKGSFSTLEIQRTEQGDSAMYLCASSFGIAGQETQYFGPGTRLLVL.

For this clone: Distinct nucleotide sequences in the sample also encode this CDR3. The genes are TRBV4-3 and TRBJ2-2, with D tentatively TRBD2 (6 bases). Germline-derived CDR1 and CDR2 are LGHNA and YSLEER. The ends were cut back, 0 bases at V and 0 bases at J, with 8 bases in the middle. The CDR3 runs 16 residues. The CDR3 nucleotides are TGCGCCAGCAGCCAAGAAGCGGGCCCGAACACCGGGGAGCTGTTTTTT. This encodes CASSQEAGPNTGELFF.

This clone was found a few times. This chain uses TRBV29-1 with TRBJ2-1, with D unclear. The V and J ends lost 1 base and 7 bases respectively, with 17 bases between them. Germline CDR1 and CDR2: SQVTM and ANQGSEA. The CDR3 runs to 15 residues. CDR3 sequence reads: CSVEGNLGEVNEQFF. The CDR3 DNA reads as TGCAGCGTTGAAGGCAACTTGGGTGAGGTAAATGAGCAGTTCTTC.

J is TRBJ1-1 and V is TRBV27; D ambiguous. This CDR3 comprises 15 residues. Germline V gives CDR1 MNHEY, CDR2 SMNVEV (reference sequence). Trimming pared 0 bases from V and 3 bases from J, leaving 11 bases between. The CDR3 is CASSLSIEGYTEAFF. The CDR3 DNA sequence: TGTGCCAGCAGTTTATCGATAGAGGGATACACTGAAGCTTTCTTT.

The gene calls are TRBV4-1 and TRBJ2-3; the D gene is possibly TRBD1 (6 bases). The V end was cut by 4 bases, the J end by 1 base, with 15 bases between. CDR1 MGHRA and CDR2 YSYEKL come from the germline V gene. The CDR3 sequence is 16 residues long. DNA for the CDR3: TGCGCCAGCAGCCCCTTCCCGGACAGTCGCACAGATACGCAGTATTTT. Its translation is CASSPFPDSRTDTQYF.

The V call is TRBV6-4, the J call TRBJ2-1; TRBD2 aligns across 12 bases. The J segment lost 9 bases and the V segment lost 5 bases, leaving 11 bases of the junction unmatched. CDR1 and CDR2 from the germline V gene are MRHNA and SNTAGT. CDR3 length: 16 amino acids. CDR3 residues: CASSPLAGGVETEQFF. The CDR3 bases are TGTGCCAGCAGTCCACTAGCGGGGGGTGTTGAGACTGAGCAGTTCTTC.

This clone was seen a single time. The chain joins TRBV19 to TRBJ1-5, with 7 positions matching TRBD1. This CDR3 contains 15 residues. Trimming took 2 bases from V and 6 from J; bases not matched to a gene: 7. CDR1 and CDR2 (germline): LNHDA, SQIVND (reference sequence). The CDR3 loop reads CASSIIIRGAQPQHF. CDR3 coding DNA: TGTGCCAGTAGTATAATTATCAGGGGGGCTCAGCCCCAGCATTTT.

The chain carries TRBV5-4 and TRBJ2-7, with 7 bases aligning to TRBD1. CDR3 size: 15 residues. Germline-derived CDR1 and CDR2 are SGHNT and YYREEE (reference sequence). J gave up 2 bases and V 4 bases, and 9 bases lay outside the gene matches. CDR3 residues: CASSKGTVSPYEQYF. DNA of the CDR3: TGTGCCAGCAGCAAAGGGACAGTGAGCCCCTACGAGCAGTACTTC.

This clone was observed a single time. The chain joins TRBV13 to TRBJ1-1; D is unresolved. CDR3 length: 13 residues. Germline V lookup: CDR1 PRHDT, CDR2 FYEKMQ (reference sequence). V lost 6 bases, J lost 1 base, and 9 bases lay in between. The CDR3 nucleotides are TGTGCCAGCAGTCCCGTAGCGAACACTGAAGCTTTCTTT. This encodes CASSPVANTEAFF.

DNA of the CDR3: TGTGCCAGCACCTTGGAGGGGTTAAATTCACCCCTCCACTTT. This sequence encodes CASTLEGLNSPLHF. This chain links TRBV6-5 with TRBJ1-6, with D possibly matching TRBD1 (5 bases). The CDR3 contains 14 residues. Trimming pared 7 bases from V and 7 bases from J, leaving 14 bases between. Per the germline V gene, CDR1 is MNHEY and CDR2 is SVGAGI.

The chain has TRBV19 and TRBJ1-2, with 7 bases lining up with TRBD1. V shed 5 bases, J shed 1 base, and the junction held 10 bases outside the gene matches. Germline V gene lookup returns CDR1 LNHDA and CDR2 SQIVND (reference sequence). The CDR3 extends over 16 amino acids. CDR3 DNA sequence: TGTGCCAGTAGTCTCGGACAGGTAGGAATTAACTATGGCTACACCTTC. Encoded protein: CASSLGQVGINYGYTF. Combining the CDR3 with reference TRBV19 and TRBJ1-2 gives the whole variable domain DGGITQSPKYLFRKEGQNVTLSCEQNLNHDAMYWYRQDPGQGLRLIYYSQIVNDFQKGDIAEGYSVSREKKESFPLTVTSAQKNPTAFYLCASSLGQVGINYGYTFGSGTRLTVV.

V is TRBV7-2 and J is TRBJ2-5, with D possibly matching TRBD1 (6 bases). The CDR3 sequence is 14 residues long. V was clipped by 5 bases and J by 4 bases, with 14 bases between them. Looked up from germline, CDR1 is SGHTA and CDR2 is FQGNSA. The CDR3 nucleotides are TGTGCCAGCAGCCCCTCAGGGGCGGGAGAGACCCAGTACTTC. It translates to CASSPSGAGETQYF.

This chain connects TRBV14 to TRBJ2-3; D might be TRBD1 (6 bases). Trimming stripped 3 bases from V and 6 bases from J, with 13 bases between. Germline values: CDR1 SGHDN, CDR2 FVKESK. This CDR3 is 14 amino acids long. CDR3 nucleotides: TGTGCCAGCAGCCAGGGACACGCCAGGGATACGCAGTATTTT. This gives the protein CASSQGHARDTQYF.

This chain uses TRBV11-2 with TRBJ2-7; 12 bases are a match to TRBD2. This CDR3 region has 16 residues. Germline CDR1 is SGHAT and CDR2 is FQNNGV. The trim removed 3 bases at V and 3 bases at J, leaving 6 bases unmatched. CDR3 bases: TGTGCCAGCAGCTTTGGACTAGCGGGGCCATACTACGAGCAGTACTTC. Protein: CASSFGLAGPYYEQYF.

This chain joins TRBV7-9 and TRBJ1-1, with TRBD1 matching over 7 bases. Per germline, CDR1 SEHNR and CDR2 FQNEAQ (reference sequence). J lost 3 bases, V lost 2 bases, and 6 bases had no gene match. There are 15 residues in the CDR3. CDR3 nucleotides: TGTGCCAGCAGCTTAAGACAGGGTAGTGACACTGAAGCTTTCTTT. Translation gives CASSLRQGSDTEAFF.